This T cell receptor (beta chain) derives from a study of T cell responses to AZD1222 COVID-19 vaccine. Study observations and caveats: The study identified only five to seven AZD1222 recipients as seropositive at baseline. A rise in Spike-specific TCR breadth and depth followed two AZD1222 doses. Donors in the cohort were predominantly white British and more often female, and clonal diversity was possibly underestimated.

CDR1 and CDR2 from the germline V gene are SNHLY and FYNNEI. The CDR3 has 14 residues. Trimming left V 6 bases short and J 8 bases short, with 17 bases between. Assay: immunoSEQ multiplex PCR; the TCRdb copy retains only in-frame clones and omits some. This sample has fewer than 120,000 clones, with less than 90% found just once. Remarks on this clone: Its antigen is unidentified.

This specimen consisted of peripheral blood, obtained on day 0 of AZD1222 vaccination. This receptor was obtained from an adult in good health. This chain links TRBV2 with TRBJ2-1, with D unclear. CDR3 amino acids: CASSAWSSFDEQFF. The DNA for the CDR3 is TGTGCCAGCAGCGCCTGGTCTTCCTTCGATGAGCAGTTCTTC.